This T cell receptor (beta chain) was observed in a study of T cell responses to AZD1222 COVID-19 vaccine. Assay: immunoSEQ multiplex PCR; the TCRdb copy retains only in-frame clones and omits some. The sample lists under 30,000 clones, more than 85% occurring once. The sequence derives from an adult who received the AZD1222 COVID-19 vaccine. The sequences come from peripheral blood, collected 28 days after the second AZD1222 dose.

CDR3 nucleotides: TGTGCCAGCAGCCCGCTGGCAGATACGCAGTATTTT. Its protein product is CASSPLADTQYF. The genes are TRBV7-9 and TRBJ2-3; D unresolved. Trimming cost V 5 bases and J 4 bases, with 7 bases left between them. This CDR3 spans 12 amino acids. Germline-derived CDR1 and CDR2 are SEHNR and FQNEAQ (reference sequence).